This T cell receptor beta chain was found in a study of cytomegalovirus exposure and HLA in healthy donors. Researchers ran the PCR with 60 Vbeta and 13 Jbeta primers. The table came from immunoSEQ multiplex PCR; TCRdb's copy has only in-frame clones and leaves some out. Recorded for this sample: about 72,000 clones. Study-wide points: When the data were analyzed later, several of the most significant clusters appeared to be linked to common viral pathogens. A later analysis linked a missense DCLRE1C variant to TCR beta V- and J-gene trimming.

Germline CDR1 is MNHNS and CDR2 is SASEGT. The CDR3 runs 15 residues. V gave up 8 bases and J gave up 0 bases, with 11 bases separating them. Note on this clone: Its antigen is undetermined.

Healthy donors of bone marrow made up the group. This chain uses TRBV6-1 with TRBJ2-6; maybe TRBD1 (5 bases). The sequence derives from a man aged 45-60 years in good health and CMV-seropositive. The specimen was PBMCs. The CDR3, as DNA: TGTGCCAGCGTCCAGGGATTCTCTGGGGCCAACGTCCTGACTTTC. Translated, it gives CASVQGFSGANVLTF.